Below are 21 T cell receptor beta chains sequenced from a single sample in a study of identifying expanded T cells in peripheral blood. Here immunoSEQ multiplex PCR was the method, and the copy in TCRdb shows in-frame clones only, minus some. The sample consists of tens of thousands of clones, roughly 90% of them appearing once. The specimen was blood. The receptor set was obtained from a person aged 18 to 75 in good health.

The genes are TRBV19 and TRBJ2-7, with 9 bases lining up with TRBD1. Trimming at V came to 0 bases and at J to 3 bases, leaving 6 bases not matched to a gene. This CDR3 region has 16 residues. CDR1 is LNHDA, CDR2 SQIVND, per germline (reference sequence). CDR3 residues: CASSIEAWTGVYEQYF. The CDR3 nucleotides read TGTGCCAGTAGTATAGAGGCCTGGACAGGGGTCTACGAGCAGTACTTC.

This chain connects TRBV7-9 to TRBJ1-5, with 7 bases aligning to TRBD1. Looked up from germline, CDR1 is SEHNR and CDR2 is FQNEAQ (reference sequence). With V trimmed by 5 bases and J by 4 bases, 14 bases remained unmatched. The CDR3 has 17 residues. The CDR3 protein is CASSPGQVGIPNQPQHF. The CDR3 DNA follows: TGTGCCAGCAGCCCTGGACAGGTTGGGATCCCTAATCAGCCCCAGCATTTT.

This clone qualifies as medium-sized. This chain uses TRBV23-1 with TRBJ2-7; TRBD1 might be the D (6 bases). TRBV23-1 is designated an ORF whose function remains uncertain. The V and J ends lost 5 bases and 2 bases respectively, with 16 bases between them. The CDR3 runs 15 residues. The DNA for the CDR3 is TGCGCCAGCAGTTCGAGGCCCGCAGGGGCCTACGAGCAGTACTTC. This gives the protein CASSSRPAGAYEQYF.

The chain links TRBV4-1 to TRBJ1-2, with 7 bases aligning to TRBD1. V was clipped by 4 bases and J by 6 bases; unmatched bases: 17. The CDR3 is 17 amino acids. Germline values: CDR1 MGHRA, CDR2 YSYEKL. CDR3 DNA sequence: TGCGCCAGCAGCCCAGGGGGGCTCAGGGGATCTGTTCATGGCTACACCTTC. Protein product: CASSPGGLRGSVHGYTF.

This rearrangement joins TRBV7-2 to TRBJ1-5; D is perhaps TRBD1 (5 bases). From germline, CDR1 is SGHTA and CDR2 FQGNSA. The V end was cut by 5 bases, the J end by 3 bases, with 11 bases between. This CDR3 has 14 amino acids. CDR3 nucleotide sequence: TGTGCCAGCAGCCTGGGACGAAACAATCAGCCCCAGCATTTT. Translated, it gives CASSLGRNNQPQHF.

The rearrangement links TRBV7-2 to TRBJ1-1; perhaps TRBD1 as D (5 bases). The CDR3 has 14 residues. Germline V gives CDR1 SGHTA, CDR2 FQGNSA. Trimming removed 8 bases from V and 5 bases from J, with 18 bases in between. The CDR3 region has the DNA TGTGCCAGCTCTCCGGGACGCCTGCGTACTGAAGCTTTCTTT. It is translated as CASSPGRLRTEAFF.

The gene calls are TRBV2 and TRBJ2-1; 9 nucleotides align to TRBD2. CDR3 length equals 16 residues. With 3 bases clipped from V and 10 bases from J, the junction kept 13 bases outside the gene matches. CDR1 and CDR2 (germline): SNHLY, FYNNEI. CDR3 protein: CASSEASGDVSVEQFF. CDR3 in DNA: TGTGCCAGCAGTGAGGCTAGCGGGGATGTAAGCGTCGAGCAGTTCTTC.

The CDR3 DNA reads TGTGCCAGCAGTCGATCCGACAGGATAGAGACCCAGTACTTC. Translated: CASSRSDRIETQYF. This rearrangement joins TRBV6-5 to TRBJ2-5; a weak D match, TRBD1 (6 bases). CDR1 MNHEY and CDR2 SVGAGI come from the germline V gene. The ends were cut back, 5 bases at V and 4 bases at J, with 14 bases in the middle. The CDR3 runs to 14 residues.

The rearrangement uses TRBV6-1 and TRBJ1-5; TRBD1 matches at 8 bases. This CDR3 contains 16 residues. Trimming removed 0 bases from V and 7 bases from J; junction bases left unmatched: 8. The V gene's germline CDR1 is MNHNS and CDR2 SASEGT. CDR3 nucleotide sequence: TGTGCCAGCAGTGAAGCGCTTCCAGGGGGCGAACAGCCCCAGCATTTT. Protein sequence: CASSEALPGGEQPQHF.

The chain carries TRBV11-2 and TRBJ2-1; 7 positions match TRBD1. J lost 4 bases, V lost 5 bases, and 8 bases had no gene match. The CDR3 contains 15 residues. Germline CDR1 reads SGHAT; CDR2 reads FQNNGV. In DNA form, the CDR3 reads TGTGCCAGCAGCGTAAGACAGGGATCTTACAATGAGCAGTTCTTC. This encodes CASSVRQGSYNEQFF.

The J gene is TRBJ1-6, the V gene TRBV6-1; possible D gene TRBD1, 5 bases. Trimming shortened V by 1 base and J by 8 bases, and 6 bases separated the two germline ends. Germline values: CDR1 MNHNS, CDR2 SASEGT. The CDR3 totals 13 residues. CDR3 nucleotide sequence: TGTGCCAGCAGTGAAGAGACAGATTCACCCCTCCACTTT. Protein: CASSEETDSPLHF.

The CDR3 sequence: CASSYSRDRYYEQYF. The CDR3, as DNA: TGTGCCAGCAGTTACTCCCGGGACAGATACTACGAGCAGTACTTC. The chain carries TRBV6-5 and TRBJ2-7; 7 bases agree with TRBD1. The J segment lost 3 bases and the V segment lost 0 bases, leaving 5 bases of the junction unmatched. Germline values: CDR1 MNHEY, CDR2 SVGAGI. The CDR3 contains 15 residues.

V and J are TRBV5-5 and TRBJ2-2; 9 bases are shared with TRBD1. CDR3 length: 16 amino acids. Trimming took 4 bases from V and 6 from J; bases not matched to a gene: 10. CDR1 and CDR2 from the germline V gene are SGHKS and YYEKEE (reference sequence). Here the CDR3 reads CASSPGTGPGPGELFF. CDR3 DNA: TGTGCCAGCAGCCCCGGGACAGGGCCCGGACCCGGGGAGCTGTTTTTT.

This CDR3 reads CASSRGTGYGYTF. In DNA, the CDR3 is TGTGCCAGCAGCCGGGGTACGGGCTATGGCTACACCTTC. The genes are TRBV11-3 and TRBJ1-2; D gene ambiguous. Trimming took off 5 bases at V and 4 bases at J, with 11 bases between the two ends. From germline, CDR1 is SGHNT and CDR2 YENEEA. The CDR3 is 13 residues long.

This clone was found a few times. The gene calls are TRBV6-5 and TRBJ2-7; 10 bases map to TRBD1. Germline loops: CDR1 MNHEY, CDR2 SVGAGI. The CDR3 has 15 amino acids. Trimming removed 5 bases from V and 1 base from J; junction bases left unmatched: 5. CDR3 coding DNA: TGTGCCAGCAGTAGCCCGGGACAGGGGTCCTACGAGCAGTACTTC. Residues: CASSSPGQGSYEQYF.

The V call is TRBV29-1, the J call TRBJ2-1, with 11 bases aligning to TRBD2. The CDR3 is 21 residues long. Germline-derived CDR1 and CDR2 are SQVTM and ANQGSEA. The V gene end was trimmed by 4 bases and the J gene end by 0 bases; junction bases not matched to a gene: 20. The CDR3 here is CSVVFLLQRLAGKSSYNEQFF. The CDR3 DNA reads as TGCAGCGTTGTCTTCCTTCTTCAACGACTAGCGGGGAAGAGCTCCTACAATGAGCAGTTCTTC.

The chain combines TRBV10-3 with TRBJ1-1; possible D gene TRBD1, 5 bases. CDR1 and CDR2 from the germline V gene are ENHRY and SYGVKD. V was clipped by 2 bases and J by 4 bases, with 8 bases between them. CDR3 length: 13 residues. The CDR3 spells CAISEQGATEAFF. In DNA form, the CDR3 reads TGTGCCATCAGTGAGCAGGGTGCCACTGAAGCTTTCTTT.

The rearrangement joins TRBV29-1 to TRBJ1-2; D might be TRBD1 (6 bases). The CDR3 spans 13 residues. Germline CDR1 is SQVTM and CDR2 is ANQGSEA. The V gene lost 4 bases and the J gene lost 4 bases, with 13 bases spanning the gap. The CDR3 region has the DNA TGCAGCGTTGGAGGGGGGCGTGGCTATGGCTACACCTTC. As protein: CSVGGGRGYGYTF.

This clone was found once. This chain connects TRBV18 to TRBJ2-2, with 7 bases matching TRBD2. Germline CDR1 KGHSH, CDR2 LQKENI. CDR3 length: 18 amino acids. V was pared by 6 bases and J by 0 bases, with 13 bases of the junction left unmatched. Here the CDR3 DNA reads TGTGCCAGCTCGTCCCATCGACCTAGCGGAGCGAACACCGGGGAGCTGTTTTTT. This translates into CASSSHRPSGANTGELFF. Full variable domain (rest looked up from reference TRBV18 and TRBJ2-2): NAGVMQNPRHLVRRRGQEARLRCSPMKGHSHVYWYRQLPEEGLKFMVYLQKENIIDESGMPKERFSAEFPKEGPSILRIQQVVRGDSAAYFCASSSHRPSGANTGELFFGEGSRLTVL.

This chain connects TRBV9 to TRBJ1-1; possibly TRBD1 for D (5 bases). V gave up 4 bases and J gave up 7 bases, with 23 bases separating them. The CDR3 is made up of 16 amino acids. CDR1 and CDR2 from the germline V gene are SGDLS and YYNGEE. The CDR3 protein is CASSTPGGVFSLEAFF. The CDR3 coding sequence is TGTGCCAGCAGCACACCGGGAGGGGTGTTTTCTCTTGAAGCTTTCTTT.

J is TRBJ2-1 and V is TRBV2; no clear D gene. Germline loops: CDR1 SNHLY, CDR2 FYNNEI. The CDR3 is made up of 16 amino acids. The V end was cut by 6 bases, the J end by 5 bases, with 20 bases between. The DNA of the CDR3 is TGTGCCAGCAGGGGTTGGGGTCTAACGAATGACAATGAGCAGTTCTTC. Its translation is CASRGWGLTNDNEQFF.